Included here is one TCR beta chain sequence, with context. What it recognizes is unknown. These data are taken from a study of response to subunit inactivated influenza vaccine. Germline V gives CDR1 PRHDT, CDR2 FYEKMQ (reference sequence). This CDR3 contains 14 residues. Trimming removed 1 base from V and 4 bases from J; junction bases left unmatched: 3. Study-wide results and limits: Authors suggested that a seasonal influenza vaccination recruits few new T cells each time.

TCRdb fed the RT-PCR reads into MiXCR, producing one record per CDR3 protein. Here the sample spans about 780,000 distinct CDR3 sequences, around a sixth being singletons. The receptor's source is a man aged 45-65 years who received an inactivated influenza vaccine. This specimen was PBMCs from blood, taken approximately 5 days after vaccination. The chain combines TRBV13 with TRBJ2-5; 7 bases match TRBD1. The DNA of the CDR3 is TGTGCCAGCAGCTTAGAGGGACAGAGAGAGACCCAGTACTTC. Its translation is CASSLEGQRETQYF.